The T cell receptor beta chain described here comes from a study of blood T cells in healthy people across ages. The germline V gene encodes CDR1 SGHRS and CDR2 YFSETQ. This CDR3 region has 11 residues. Using a J-beta primer mix together with a sample-barcoded 5' primer, a second PCR was run for roughly 7 to 12 cycles. From the 5' RACE reads, TCRdb called clonotypes with MiXCR, one entry per CDR3 protein. Here the sample spans hundreds of thousands of distinct CDR3 sequences, roughly 21% being singletons. Sequencing was performed on blood. The chain has TRBV5-1 and TRBJ2-1; no reliable D call. The tail of the sequence fits TRBJ2-5 better, so the J call may be wrong. This sequence was found in a man between 70 and 80 years old in good health. The DNA of the CDR3 is TGCGCCAGCACTGGGATGGAGACCCAGTACTTC. Encoded protein: CASTGMETQYF.